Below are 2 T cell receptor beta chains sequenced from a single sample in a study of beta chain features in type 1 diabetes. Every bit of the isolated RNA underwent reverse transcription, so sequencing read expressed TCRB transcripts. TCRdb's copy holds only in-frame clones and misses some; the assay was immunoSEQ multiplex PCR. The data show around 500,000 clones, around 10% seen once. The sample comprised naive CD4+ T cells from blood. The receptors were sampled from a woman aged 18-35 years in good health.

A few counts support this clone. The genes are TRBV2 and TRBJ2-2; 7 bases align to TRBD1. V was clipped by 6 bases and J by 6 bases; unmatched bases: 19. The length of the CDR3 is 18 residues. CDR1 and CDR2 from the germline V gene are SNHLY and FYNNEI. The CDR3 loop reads CASRWDSSRGSDPGELFF. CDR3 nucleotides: TGTGCCAGCAGATGGGACAGTTCGAGAGGAAGTGATCCCGGGGAGCTGTTTTTT.

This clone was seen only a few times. The CDR3 nucleotides are TGTGCCAGCAGAGTTACCGGGCCAAAGGATGAAAAACTGTTTTTT. Translating gives CASRVTGPKDEKLFF. The chain joins TRBV28 to TRBJ1-4; D gene uncertain. V was pared by 6 bases and J by 6 bases, with 17 bases between. This CDR3 has 15 amino acids. CDR1 and CDR2 from the germline V gene are MDHEN and SYDVKM.